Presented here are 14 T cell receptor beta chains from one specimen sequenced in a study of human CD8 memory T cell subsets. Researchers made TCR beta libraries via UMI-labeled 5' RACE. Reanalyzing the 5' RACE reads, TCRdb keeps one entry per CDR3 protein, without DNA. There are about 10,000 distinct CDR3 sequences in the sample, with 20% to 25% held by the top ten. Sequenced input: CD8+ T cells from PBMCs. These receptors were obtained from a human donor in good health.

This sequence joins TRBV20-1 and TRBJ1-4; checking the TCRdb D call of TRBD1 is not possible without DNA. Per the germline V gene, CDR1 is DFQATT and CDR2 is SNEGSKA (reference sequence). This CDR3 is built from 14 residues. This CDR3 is CSAPFPTGYEKLFF.

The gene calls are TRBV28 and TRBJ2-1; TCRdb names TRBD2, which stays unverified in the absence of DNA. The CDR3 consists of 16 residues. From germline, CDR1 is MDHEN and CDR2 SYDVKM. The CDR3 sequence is CASSSPRTSGTGEQFF.

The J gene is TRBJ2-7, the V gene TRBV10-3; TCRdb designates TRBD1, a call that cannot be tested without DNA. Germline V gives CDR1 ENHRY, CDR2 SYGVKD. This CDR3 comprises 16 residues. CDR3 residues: CAISDPTGGSFYEQYF.

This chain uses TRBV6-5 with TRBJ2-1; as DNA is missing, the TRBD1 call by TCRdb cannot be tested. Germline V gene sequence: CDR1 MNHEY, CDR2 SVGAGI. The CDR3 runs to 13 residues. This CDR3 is CASSYGRGSEQFF.

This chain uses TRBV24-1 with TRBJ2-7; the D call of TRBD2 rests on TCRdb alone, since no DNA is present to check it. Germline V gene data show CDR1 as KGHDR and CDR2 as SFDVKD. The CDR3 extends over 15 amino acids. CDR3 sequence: CATSEWTSGGYEQYF.

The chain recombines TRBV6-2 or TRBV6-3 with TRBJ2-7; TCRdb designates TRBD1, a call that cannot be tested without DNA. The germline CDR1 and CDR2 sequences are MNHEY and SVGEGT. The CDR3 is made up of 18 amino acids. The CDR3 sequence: CASSYVPIQGAKSYEQYF.

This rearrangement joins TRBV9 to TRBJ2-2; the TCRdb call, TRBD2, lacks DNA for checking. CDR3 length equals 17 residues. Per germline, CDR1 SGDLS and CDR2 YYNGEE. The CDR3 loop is CASSVAVAGERSGELFF.

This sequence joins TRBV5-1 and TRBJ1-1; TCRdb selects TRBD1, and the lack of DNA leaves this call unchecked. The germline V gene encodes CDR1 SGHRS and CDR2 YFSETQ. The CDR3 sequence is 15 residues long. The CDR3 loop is CASSFEATGETEAFF.

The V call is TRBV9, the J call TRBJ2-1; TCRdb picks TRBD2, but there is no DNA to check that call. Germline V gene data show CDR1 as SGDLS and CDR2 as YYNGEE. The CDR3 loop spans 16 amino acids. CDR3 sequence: CASSDNSGGPYNEQFF.

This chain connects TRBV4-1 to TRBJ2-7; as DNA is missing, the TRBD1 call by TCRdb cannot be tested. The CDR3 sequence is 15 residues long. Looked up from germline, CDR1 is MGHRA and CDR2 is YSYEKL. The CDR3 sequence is CASSQDDRGINEQYF.

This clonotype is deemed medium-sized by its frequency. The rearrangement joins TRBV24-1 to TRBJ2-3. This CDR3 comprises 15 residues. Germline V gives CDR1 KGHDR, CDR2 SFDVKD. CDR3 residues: CAIQGGLLSTDTQYF.

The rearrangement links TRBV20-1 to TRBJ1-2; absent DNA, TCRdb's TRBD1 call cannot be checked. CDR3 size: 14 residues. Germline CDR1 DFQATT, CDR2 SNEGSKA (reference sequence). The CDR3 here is CSARDRGHSYGYTF.

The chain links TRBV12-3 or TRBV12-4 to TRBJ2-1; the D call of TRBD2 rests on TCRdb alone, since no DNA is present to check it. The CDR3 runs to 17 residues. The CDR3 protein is CASSGGQASVQNREQFF.

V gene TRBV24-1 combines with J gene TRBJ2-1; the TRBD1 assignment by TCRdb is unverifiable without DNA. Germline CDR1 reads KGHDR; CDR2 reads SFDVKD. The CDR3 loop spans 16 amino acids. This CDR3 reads CATRSRPGQGSDEQFF.